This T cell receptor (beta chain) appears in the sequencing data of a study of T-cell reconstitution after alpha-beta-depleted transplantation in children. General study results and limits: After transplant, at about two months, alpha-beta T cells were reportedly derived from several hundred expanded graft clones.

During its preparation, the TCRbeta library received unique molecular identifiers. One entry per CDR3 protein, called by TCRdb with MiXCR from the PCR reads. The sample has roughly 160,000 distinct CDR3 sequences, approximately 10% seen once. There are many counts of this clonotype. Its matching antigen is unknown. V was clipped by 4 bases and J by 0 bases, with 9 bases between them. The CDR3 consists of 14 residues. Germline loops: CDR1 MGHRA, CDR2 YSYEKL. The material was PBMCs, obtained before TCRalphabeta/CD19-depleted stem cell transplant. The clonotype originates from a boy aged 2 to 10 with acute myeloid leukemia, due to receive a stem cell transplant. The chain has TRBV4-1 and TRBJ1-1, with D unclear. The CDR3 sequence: CASSLHSMNTEAFF. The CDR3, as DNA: TGCGCCAGCAGCCTACATAGCATGAACACTGAAGCTTTCTTT.